This T cell receptor beta chain stems from a study of blood T cell repertoires in COVID-19. Study overall: Sites in the United States, Italy and Spain provided acute and convalescent COVID-19 samples. The analysed material was cDNA or gDNA that came from T cells, B-cell-depleted T cells, or PBMCs.

CDR1 is MGHRA, CDR2 YSYEKL, per germline. This CDR3 is 16 amino acids long. The junction had 6 bases not matched to a gene; V was cut back by 0 bases and J by 2 bases. Methods used by the authors: Using reference gene primer amplification, nucleated cell counts were estimated. The method was immunoSEQ multiplex PCR; TCRdb's version includes in-frame clones alone and lacks a portion of them. V, J and clone size are taken as reported in that table, and D and trimming were inferred from the DNA itself. The table has a few hundred thousand clones, about 90% seen once. The receptor was isolated from a woman in her thirties or forties with acute or convalescent COVID-19. V usage is TRBV4-1 and J usage is TRBJ1-1; 7 bases map to TRBD1. Specimen: peripheral blood. CDR3 DNA sequence: TGCGCCAGCAGCCAAGATCCCGGACAGGTAAACACTGAAGCTTTCTTT. The encoded protein is CASSQDPGQVNTEAFF.